The clone carrying this TCR beta chain was counted only a few times. CDR3 size: 16 residues. This specimen belongs to a study of blood T cell repertoires in COVID-19. Background on the study: Collection of acute and convalescent COVID-19 samples took place in the United States, Italy and Spain. T cells, B-cell-depleted T cells, or PBMCs provided the cDNA or gDNA that served as material.

Original methodology: Reference gene primers were amplified, and this amplification served to estimate nucleated cell counts. Libraries were prepared by immunoSEQ multiplex PCR; TCRdb keeps only in-frame clonotypes and omits some of them. V and J calls and clone size come straight from that table; D and trimming were deduced from the DNA. The sample shows tens of thousands of clones, 86% of them seen only once. This sequence was found in a woman aged 80 or older in a cohort sampled during active or convalescent COVID-19. J is TRBJ1-5 and V is TRBV21-1; TRBD1 was called by the table and not checked on the DNA. TRBV21-1 is termed a pseudogene. Sequenced: peripheral blood. CDR3 in amino acids: CASSSSGTGCNQPQHF. The CDR3 DNA is TGTGCCAGCAGCAGCTCCGGGACAGGGTGCAATCAGCCCCAGCATTTT.